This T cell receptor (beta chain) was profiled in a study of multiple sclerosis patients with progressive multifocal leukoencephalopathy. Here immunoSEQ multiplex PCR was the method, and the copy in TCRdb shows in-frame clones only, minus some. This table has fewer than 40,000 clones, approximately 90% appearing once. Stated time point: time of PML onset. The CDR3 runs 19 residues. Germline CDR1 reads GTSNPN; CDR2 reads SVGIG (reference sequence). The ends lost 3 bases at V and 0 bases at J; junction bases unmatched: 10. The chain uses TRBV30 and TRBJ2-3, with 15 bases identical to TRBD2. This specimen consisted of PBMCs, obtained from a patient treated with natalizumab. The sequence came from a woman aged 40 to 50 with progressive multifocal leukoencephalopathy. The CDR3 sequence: CAWRMPGLAGGTSTDTQYF. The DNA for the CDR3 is TGTGCCTGGAGGATGCCGGGACTAGCGGGGGGAACTAGCACAGATACGCAGTATTTT.